The rows below give T cell receptor beta chains drawn from one sample of a study of identical twins. TCRdb independently ran MiXCR on the 5' RACE reads; one entry per CDR3 protein. The data contain 420,000 or so distinct CDR3 sequences, about a fifth of them singletons. Sequencing input: naive T cells sorted from blood. Receptors originate from a man aged 50 to 59 in good health. CDR3s include the opening cysteine and the closing phenylalanine or tryptophan. Fields, in order: V gene, D gene, clone size, CDR3 protein. The D gene is left open where the match is weak. For some rows the clone size is stated as once, few or many, or as a class when expanded; others skip it.

V: TRBV7-2
D: TRBD1
size: many
CDR3: CASSLGTGSREQYF

V: TRBV13
D: -
size: many
CDR3: CASSLFMGWEAFF

V: TRBV5-1
D: TRBD2
size: -
CDR3: CASSFRTSSYTDTQYF

V: TRBV10-2
D: TRBD2
size: few
CDR3: CASSVSSGYQETQYF

V: TRBV19
D: TRBD2
size: -
CDR3: CATGLAGGREQFF

V: TRBV7-9
D: -
size: few
CDR3: CASSLASGLGGADTQYF

V: TRBV20-1
D: TRBD2
size: many
CDR3: CSARDLRLAHQETQYF

V: TRBV20-1
D: TRBD1
size: many
CDR3: CSAATGESYEQYF

V: TRBV27
D: TRBD2
size: -
CDR3: CASSSGSAYNEQFF

V: TRBV15
D: -
size: -
CDR3: CATSRDPVVSYEQYF

V: TRBV29-1
D: TRBD2
size: few
CDR3: CSVEFRLASYNEQFF

V: TRBV7-2
D: TRBD2
size: -
CDR3: CASSRRAGGPDTQYF

V: TRBV29-1
D: -
size: -
CDR3: CSEYGGLASQETQYF

V: TRBV20-1
D: -
size: many
CDR3: CSVTHGVFNEKLFF

V: TRBV12-3/TRBV12-4
D: TRBD1
size: -
CDR3: CASTPGTDNQPQHF

V: TRBV5-6
D: TRBD1
size: few
CDR3: CASTFGTGGEQYF

V: TRBV29-1
D: TRBD2
size: many
CDR3: CSVETPSGGYEQFF

V: TRBV6-1
D: -
size: few
CDR3: CASRTYGPANNEQFF

V: TRBV7-8
D: TRBD2
size: -
CDR3: CASSFSGLSTQYF

V: TRBV12-3/TRBV12-4
D: -
size: -
CDR3: CASTRSGQETQYF

V: TRBV18
D: -
size: -
CDR3: CPSSPRSGDHEQYF

V: TRBV6-1
D: -
size: few
CDR3: CASSARENQPQHF

V: TRBV29-1
D: -
size: medium-sized
CDR3: CSVVFETQYF

V: TRBV29-1
D: TRBD2
size: few
CDR3: CSVAGGHNEQFF

V: TRBV4-2
D: TRBD2
size: few
CDR3: CASSQDVAGGYEQYF

V: TRBV12-3/TRBV12-4
D: TRBD1
size: -
CDR3: CASSPGRDRVVGNTIYF

V: TRBV10-3
D: -
size: few
CDR3: CATDDIARVGTDTQYF

V: TRBV30
D: -
size: -
CDR3: CAWSDSAYEQYF

V: TRBV6-5
D: -
size: few
CDR3: CASSYPRSDNEQFF

V: TRBV4-3
D: -
size: -
CDR3: CASSQLGPGGTEAFF

V: TRBV27
D: -
size: -
CDR3: CASSFPAGELFF

V: TRBV12-3/TRBV12-4
D: -
size: many
CDR3: CASSLMGGGSYEQYF

V: TRBV19
D: -
size: -
CDR3: CASSISAGVEQYF

V: TRBV28
D: -
size: -
CDR3: CASTRGTNTEAFF

V: TRBV4-2
D: -
size: few
CDR3: CASSQGGHDTGELFF

V: TRBV7-2
D: -
size: -
CDR3: CASSLGQTGNTEAFF

V: TRBV6-2/TRBV6-3
D: -
size: many
CDR3: CASSLQERGTGELFF

V: TRBV20-1
D: -
size: -
CDR3: CSARFGRVVDTQYF